Listed here are 20 T cell receptor beta chains from one sample, sequenced in a study of blood T cell repertoires in COVID-19. Sequenced by immunoSEQ multiplex PCR; TCRdb stores in-frame clones only, minus some. This table holds around 130,000 clones, approximately 84% found once. The sequenced material came from PBMCs or T cells enriched from blood (not recorded which). All receptors derive from a woman aged 18-29 years who had been exposed to COVID-19.

This clone was counted a few times. This chain connects TRBV28 to TRBJ1-4, with D uncertain. Germline V lookup: CDR1 MDHEN, CDR2 SYDVKM. Trimming cost V 10 bases and J 7 bases, with 13 bases left between them. The CDR3 sequence is 12 residues long. CDR3 amino acids: CATLWGGEKLFF. As DNA, the CDR3 is TGTGCCACCTTATGGGGAGGTGAAAAACTGTTTTTT.

The J gene is TRBJ2-6, the V gene TRBV6-5, with D tentatively TRBD1 (5 bases). Deletions cut 4 bases from V and 2 bases from J, with 12 bases between. Looked up from germline, CDR1 is MNHEY and CDR2 is SVGAGI. CDR3 size: 16 residues. Here the CDR3 reads CASSFRQNTGANVLTF. CDR3 nucleotides: TGTGCCAGCAGTTTTCGACAGAACACTGGGGCCAACGTCCTGACTTTC.

CDR3 bases: TGTGCCAGCAGCTTGGGAGGATACACAGATACGCAGTATTTT. It specifies CASSLGGYTDTQYF. V is TRBV5-5 and J is TRBJ2-3, with D unclear. The CDR3 has 14 residues. Germline V gene data show CDR1 as SGHKS and CDR2 as YYEKEE (reference sequence). V lost 0 bases and J 2 bases, leaving 7 bases between the germline ends. Full variable domain (remainder filled in from reference TRBV5-5 and TRBJ2-3): DAGVTQSPTHLIKTRGQQVTLRCSPISGHKSVSWYQQVLGQGPQFIFQYYEKEERGRGNFPDRFSARQFPNYSSELNVNALLLGDSALYLCASSLGGYTDTQYFGPGTRLTVL.

This chain links TRBV27 with TRBJ2-3; TRBD2 agrees at 11 bases. The CDR3 runs to 16 residues. Germline loops: CDR1 MNHEY, CDR2 SMNVEV (reference sequence). J lost 4 bases, V lost 4 bases, and 7 bases had no gene match. The CDR3 is CASSSTSGRFSDTQYF. CDR3 coding DNA: TGTGCCAGCAGTTCCACTAGCGGGAGATTCTCAGATACGCAGTATTTT.

The rearrangement links TRBV12-5 to TRBJ2-1, with a weak D call TRBD1 (5 bases). CDR1 and CDR2 from the germline V gene are LGHNT and FRNRAP. There are 15 residues in the CDR3. Trimming took 5 bases from V and 4 from J, leaving 15 bases between them. CDR3 loop: CASGVGRGGYNEQFF. The CDR3 DNA is TGTGCTAGTGGTGTGGGGCGAGGCGGATACAATGAGCAGTTCTTC. Full variable domain (rest looked up from reference TRBV12-5 and TRBJ2-1): DARVTQTPRHKVTEMGQEVTMRCQPILGHNTVFWYRQTMMQGLELLAYFRNRAPLDDSGMPKDRFSAEMPDATLATLKIQPSEPRDSAVYFCASGVGRGGYNEQFFGPGTRLTVL.

This chain uses TRBV11-2 with TRBJ2-7; D unresolved. Germline V gene sequence: CDR1 SGHAT, CDR2 FQNNGV. V shed 0 bases and J shed 7 bases, with 13 bases lying between them. This CDR3 spans 14 amino acids. CDR3 residues: CASSLDLPTVEQYF. Here the CDR3 DNA reads TGTGCCAGCAGCTTAGATCTCCCTACTGTTGAGCAGTACTTC.

The chain links TRBV6-4 to TRBJ2-1; TRBD1 is a possible D gene (5 bases). This CDR3 has 15 amino acids. V lost 3 bases and J 0 bases, leaving 9 bases between the germline ends. CDR1 and CDR2 from the germline V gene are MRHNA and SNTAGT. The CDR3 region is CASSEGDSSYNEQFF. DNA for the CDR3: TGTGCCAGCAGTGAGGGTGACAGCTCCTACAATGAGCAGTTCTTC.

The chain combines TRBV13 with TRBJ1-1, with 7 bases matching TRBD1. The V gene's germline CDR1 is PRHDT and CDR2 FYEKMQ (reference sequence). The J segment lost 4 bases and the V segment lost 4 bases, leaving 9 bases of the junction unmatched. The CDR3 sequence is 15 residues long. The DNA for the CDR3 is TGTGCCAGCAGCTCCACAGGGGATTTCGGCACTGAAGCTTTCTTT. As protein: CASSSTGDFGTEAFF. The complete variable domain, with remaining parts taken from reference TRBV13 and TRBJ1-1, reads AAGVIQSPRHLIKEKRETATLKCYPIPRHDTVYWYQQGPGQDPQFLISFYEKMQSDKGSIPDRFSAQQFSDYHSELNMSSLELGDSALYFCASSSTGDFGTEAFFGQGTRLTVV.

The gene calls are TRBV12-3 or TRBV12-4 and TRBJ2-1; D unclear. With 6 bases removed from V and 7 bases from J, the gap between germline ends came to 10 bases. The CDR3 runs to 12 residues. The DNA for the CDR3 is TGTGCCAGCAGCCTATATGGTAATGAGCAGTTCTTC. This sequence encodes CASSLYGNEQFF.

The chain is built from TRBV2 and TRBJ1-1; D ambiguous. Trimming shortened V by 7 bases and J by 6 bases, and 15 bases separated the two germline ends. Germline CDR1 and CDR2: SNHLY and FYNNEI. The CDR3 extends over 13 amino acids. CDR3 region: CASIFKPISEAFF. CDR3 DNA: TGTGCCAGCATTTTTAAGCCAATATCTGAAGCTTTCTTT.

The chain's CDR3 is CASSRTGQETQYF. The DNA for the CDR3 is TGTGCCAGCTCTAGGACAGGACAAGAGACCCAGTACTTC. V usage is TRBV18 and J usage is TRBJ2-5; 7 bases map to TRBD1. The CDR3 is made up of 13 amino acids. V shed 6 bases, J shed 2 bases, and the junction held 3 bases outside the gene matches. CDR1 KGHSH and CDR2 LQKENI come from the germline V gene.

The chain combines TRBV2 with TRBJ2-2; D possibly corresponds to TRBD2 (7 bases). Germline CDR1 reads SNHLY; CDR2 reads FYNNEI. V lost 5 bases and J 5 bases, leaving 12 bases between the germline ends. This CDR3 comprises 14 residues. The CDR3: CASSLRGGTGELFF. The CDR3, as DNA: TGTGCCAGCAGTCTTAGGGGGGGGACCGGGGAGCTGTTTTTT.

The chain links TRBV6-5 to TRBJ1-1; no clear D gene. With 11 bases removed from V and 1 base from J, the gap between germline ends came to 17 bases. Germline V gene lookup returns CDR1 MNHEY and CDR2 SVGAGI. The CDR3 length is 14 residues. CDR3 protein: CAHNPSAGNTEAFF. The CDR3 region has the DNA TGTGCCCACAATCCCTCTGCGGGGAACACTGAAGCTTTCTTT.

The chain is built from TRBV30 and TRBJ1-6, with a tentative D call TRBD1 (6 bases). The V end was cut by 0 bases, the J end by 5 bases, with 11 bases between. The CDR3 is 15 residues long. Germline V CDR1 and CDR2: GTSNPN, SVGIG (reference sequence). DNA of the CDR3: TGTGCCTGGAGTGTAAATGCAGGGGATAATTCACCCCTCCACTTT. Its translation is CAWSVNAGDNSPLHF.

The rearrangement joins TRBV14 to TRBJ2-7, with 11 bases identical to TRBD1. The junction had 7 bases not matched to a gene; V was cut back by 1 base and J by 2 bases. Germline loops: CDR1 SGHDN, CDR2 FVKESK. This CDR3 contains 17 residues. CDR3 loop: CASSQVLPGQGAYEQYF. The DNA of the CDR3 is TGTGCCAGCAGCCAAGTTCTTCCGGGACAGGGGGCCTACGAGCAGTACTTC. Variable domain in full (rest from reference TRBV14 and TRBJ2-7): EAGVTQFPSHSVIEKGQTVTLRCDPISGHDNLYWYRRVMGKEIKFLLHFVKESKQDESGMPNNRFLAERTGGTYSTLKVQPAELEDSGVYFCASSQVLPGQGAYEQYFGPGTRLTVT.

The V call is TRBV19, the J call TRBJ2-7; TRBD2 aligns across 9 bases. The CDR3 length is 16 residues. Germline V CDR1 and CDR2: LNHDA, SQIVND (reference sequence). Trimming cost V 0 bases and J 2 bases; bases outside gene matches: 5. CDR3 DNA: TGTGCCAGTAGTATAGATACGACTAGCGGCACCTACGAGCAGTACTTC. Residues: CASSIDTTSGTYEQYF.

V usage is TRBV28 and J usage is TRBJ2-7; 9 positions match TRBD1. Unmatched junction bases numbered 13, after V lost 5 bases and J lost 2 bases. The CDR3 sequence is 17 residues long. Germline-derived CDR1 and CDR2 are MDHEN and SYDVKM. CDR3 residues: CASSPPGRDRVTYEQYF. The CDR3 coding sequence is TGTGCCAGCAGTCCTCCCGGCCGGGACAGGGTAACCTACGAGCAGTACTTC. The full variable domain, rest sourced from reference TRBV28 and TRBJ2-7, is DVKVTQSSRYLVKRTGEKVFLECVQDMDHENMFWYRQDPGLGLRLIYFSYDVKMKEKGDIPEGYSVSREKKERFSLILESASTNQTSMYLCASSPPGRDRVTYEQYFGPGTRLTVT.

This chain joins TRBV4-3 and TRBJ2-7; D is uncertain. This CDR3 is built from 13 residues. Trimming took 0 bases from V and 2 from J, leaving 5 bases between them. Germline V lookup: CDR1 LGHNA, CDR2 YSLEER. In nucleotides, the CDR3 is TGCGCCAGCAGCCAAGAATTCACCTACGAGCAGTACTTC. Protein product: CASSQEFTYEQYF.

The J gene is TRBJ2-5, the V gene TRBV3-1 (or the pseudogene TRBV3-2), with TRBD2 matching 13 bases. The CDR3 runs 18 residues. The V and J ends lost 4 bases and 5 bases, in that order; junction bases with no gene match: 13. Germline CDR1 and CDR2: LGHDT and YNNKEL (reference sequence). The CDR3 nucleotides read TGTGCCAGCAGCCCCATGACTAGCGGGAGGATAGGCGCGGAGACCCAGTACTTC. Residues: CASSPMTSGRIGAETQYF.

The chain is built from TRBV27 and TRBJ2-1, with TRBD2 identical over 11 bases. CDR1 is MNHEY, CDR2 SMNVEV, per germline (reference sequence). V shed 5 bases, J shed 4 bases, and the junction held 10 bases outside the gene matches. The CDR3 has 17 residues. This CDR3 is CASSPVAGGLGYNEQFF. CDR3 coding DNA: TGTGCCAGCAGTCCGGTAGCGGGAGGGTTAGGATACAATGAGCAGTTCTTC.